The clone carrying this TCR beta chain was seen more than once but under ten times. Primers targeting TRAV and TRBV primed first-strand cDNA, covering alpha and beta chains. PCR amplification of the TCRs was performed with Phusion for approximately 20 PCR cycles, and it relied on a constant-region primer together with a V-primer adapter. TCRdb recomputed calls from the reads with MiXCR, one row per CDR3 protein. The sample holds 60,000 to 90,000 distinct CDR3 sequences, roughly 31% seen once. Noted time point: before trial treatment. All of the donors were given nivolumab, ipilimumab, aspirin, low-dose cyclophosphamide and low-dose radiotherapy as part of RACIN, a single-arm trial. Patients qualified if they had advanced solid tumors that lacked tumor-infiltrating lymphocytes. The CDR3 covers 13 residues. V lost 8 bases and J 4 bases, leaving 14 bases between the germline ends. The data were obtained in a study of low-dose radiotherapy and immunotherapy resistance in tumors. Study details: Per fraction, Cohort 1 was given 0.5 Gy every 2 weeks, for a total of 6.5 Gy.

This receptor was identified in a female donor with ovarian cancer. Sequencing used PBMCs, obtained before treatment. The chain employs TRBV12-3 or TRBV12-4 and TRBJ1-2; the D is unclear. The CDR3 DNA reads as TGTGCCAGCTCCCCCGGATCGATCTATGGCTACACCTTC. Amino acids: CASSPGSIYGYTF.